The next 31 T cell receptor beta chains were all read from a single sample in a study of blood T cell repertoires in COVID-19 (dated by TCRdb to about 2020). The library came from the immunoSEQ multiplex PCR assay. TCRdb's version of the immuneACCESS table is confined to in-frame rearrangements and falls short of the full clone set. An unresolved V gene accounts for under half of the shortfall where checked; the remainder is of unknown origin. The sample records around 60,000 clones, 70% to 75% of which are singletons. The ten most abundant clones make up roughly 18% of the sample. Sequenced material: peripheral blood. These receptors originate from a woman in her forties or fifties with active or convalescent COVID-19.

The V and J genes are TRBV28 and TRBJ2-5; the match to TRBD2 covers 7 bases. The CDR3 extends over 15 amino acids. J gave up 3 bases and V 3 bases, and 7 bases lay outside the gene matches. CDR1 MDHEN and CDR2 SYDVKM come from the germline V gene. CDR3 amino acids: CASSLGRGMEETQYF. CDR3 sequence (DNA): TGTGCCAGCAGTTTGGGGAGGGGAATGGAAGAGACCCAGTACTTC.

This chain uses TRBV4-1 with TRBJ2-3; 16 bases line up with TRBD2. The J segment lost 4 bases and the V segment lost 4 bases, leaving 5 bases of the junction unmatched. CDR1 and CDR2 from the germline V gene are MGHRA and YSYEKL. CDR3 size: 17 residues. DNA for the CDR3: TGCGCCAGCAGCCTGGGACTAGCGGGAGGGCCCTCAGATACGCAGTATTTT. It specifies CASSLGLAGGPSDTQYF.

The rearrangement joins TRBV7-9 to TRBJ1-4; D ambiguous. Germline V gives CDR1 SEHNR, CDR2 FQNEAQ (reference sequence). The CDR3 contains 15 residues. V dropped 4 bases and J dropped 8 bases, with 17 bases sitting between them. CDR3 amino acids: CASSSDFSNHEKLFF. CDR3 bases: TGTGCCAGCAGCTCGGACTTTTCGAATCACGAAAAACTGTTTTTT.

The CDR3 here is CASRSLPDTEAFF. The DNA for the CDR3 is TGTGCCAGCAGATCACTCCCTGACACTGAAGCTTTCTTT. This chain uses TRBV5-4 with TRBJ1-1; no reliable D call. Germline V gene lookup returns CDR1 SGHNT and CDR2 YYREEE (reference sequence). The CDR3 consists of 13 residues. Deletions cut 5 bases from V and 3 bases from J, with 11 bases between.

In nucleotides, the CDR3 is TGTGCCAGCAGCTTATCACTAGCGGGAGAGAATGAGCAGTTCTTC. It is translated as CASSLSLAGENEQFF. This rearrangement joins TRBV7-6 to TRBJ2-1, with TRBD2 matching 11 bases. This CDR3 contains 15 residues. The germline CDR1 and CDR2 sequences are SGHVS and FNYEAQ. The ends lost 2 bases at V and 7 bases at J; junction bases unmatched: 4.

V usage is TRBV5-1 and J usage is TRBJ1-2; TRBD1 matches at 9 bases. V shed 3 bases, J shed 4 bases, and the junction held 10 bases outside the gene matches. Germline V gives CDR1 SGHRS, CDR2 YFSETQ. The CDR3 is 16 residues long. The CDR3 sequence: CASSSQVQGAIYGYTF. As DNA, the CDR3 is TGCGCCAGCAGCTCCCAGGTACAGGGGGCGATCTATGGCTACACCTTC. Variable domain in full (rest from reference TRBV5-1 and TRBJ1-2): KAGVTQTPRYLIKTRGQQVTLSCSPISGHRSVSWYQQTPGQGLQFLFEYFSETQRNKGNFPGRFSGRQFSNSRSEMNVSTLELGDSALYLCASSSQVQGAIYGYTFGSGTRLTVV.

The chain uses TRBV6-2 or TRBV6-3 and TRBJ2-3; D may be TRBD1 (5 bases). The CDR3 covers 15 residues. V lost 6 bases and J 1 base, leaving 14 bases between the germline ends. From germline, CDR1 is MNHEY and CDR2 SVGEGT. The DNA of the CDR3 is TGTGCCAGCAGCAGACAGATCTCGGGCACAGATACGCAGTATTTT. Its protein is CASSRQISGTDTQYF.

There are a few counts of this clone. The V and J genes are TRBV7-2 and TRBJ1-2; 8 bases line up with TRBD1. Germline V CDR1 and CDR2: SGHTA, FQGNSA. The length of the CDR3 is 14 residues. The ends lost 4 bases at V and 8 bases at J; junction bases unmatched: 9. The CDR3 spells CASSSDRAQRGYTF. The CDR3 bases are TGTGCCAGCAGCTCGGACAGGGCCCAGAGGGGCTACACCTTC.

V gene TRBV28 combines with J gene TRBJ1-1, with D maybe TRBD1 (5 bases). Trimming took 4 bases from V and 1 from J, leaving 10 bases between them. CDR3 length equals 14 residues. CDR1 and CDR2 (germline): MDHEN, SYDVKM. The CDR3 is CASSSFQGNTEAFF. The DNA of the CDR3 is TGTGCCAGCAGTTCCTTCCAGGGGAACACTGAAGCTTTCTTT.

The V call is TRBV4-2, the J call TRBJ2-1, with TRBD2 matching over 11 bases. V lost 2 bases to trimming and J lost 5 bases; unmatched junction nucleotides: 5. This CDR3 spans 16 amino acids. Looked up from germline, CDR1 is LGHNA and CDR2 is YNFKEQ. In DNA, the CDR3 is TGTGCCAGCAGCCAACTACTAGCGGGAGAACACAATGAGCAGTTCTTC. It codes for CASSQLLAGEHNEQFF.

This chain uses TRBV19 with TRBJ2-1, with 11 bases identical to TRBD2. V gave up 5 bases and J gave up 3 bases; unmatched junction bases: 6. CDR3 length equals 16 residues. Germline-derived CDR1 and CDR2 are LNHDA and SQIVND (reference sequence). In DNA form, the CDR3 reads TGTGCCAGTAGTCCCCCGACTAGCGGGGTCTACAATGAGCAGTTCTTC. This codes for CASSPPTSGVYNEQFF.

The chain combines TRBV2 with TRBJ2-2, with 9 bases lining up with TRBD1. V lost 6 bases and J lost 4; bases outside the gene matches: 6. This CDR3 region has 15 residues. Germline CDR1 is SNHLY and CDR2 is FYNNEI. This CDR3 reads CASRPRQGGTGELFF. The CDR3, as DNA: TGTGCCAGCAGGCCCCGACAGGGGGGCACCGGGGAGCTGTTTTTT.

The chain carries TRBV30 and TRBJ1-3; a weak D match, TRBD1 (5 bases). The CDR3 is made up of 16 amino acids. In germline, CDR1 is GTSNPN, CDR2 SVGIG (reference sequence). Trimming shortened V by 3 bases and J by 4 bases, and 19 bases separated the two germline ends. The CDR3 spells CAWSPSGGSGGNTIYF. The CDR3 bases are TGTGCCTGGAGCCCCTCCGGGGGGAGTGGGGGAAACACCATATATTTT.

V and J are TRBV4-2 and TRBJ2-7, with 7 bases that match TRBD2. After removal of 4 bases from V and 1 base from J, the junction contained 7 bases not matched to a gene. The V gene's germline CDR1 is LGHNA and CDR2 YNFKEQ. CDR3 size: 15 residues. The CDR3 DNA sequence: TGTGCCAGCAGCCCTTTTCCGGGACTATCCTACGAGCAGTACTTC. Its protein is CASSPFPGLSYEQYF.

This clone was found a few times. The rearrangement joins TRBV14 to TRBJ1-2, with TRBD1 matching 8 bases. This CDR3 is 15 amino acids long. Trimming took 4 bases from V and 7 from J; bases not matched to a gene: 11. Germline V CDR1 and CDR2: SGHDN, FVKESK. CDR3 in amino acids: CASSRWAGQGSGYTF. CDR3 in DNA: TGTGCCAGCAGCCGATGGGCCGGACAGGGCTCTGGCTACACCTTC.

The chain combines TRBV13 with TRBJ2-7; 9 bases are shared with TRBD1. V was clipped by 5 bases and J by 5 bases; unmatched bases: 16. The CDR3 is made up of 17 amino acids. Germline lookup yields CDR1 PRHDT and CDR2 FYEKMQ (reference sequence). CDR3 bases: TGTGCCAGCAGCCTCCGCCCTCCGGGACAGGGACTGAACGAGCAGTACTTC. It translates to CASSLRPPGQGLNEQYF. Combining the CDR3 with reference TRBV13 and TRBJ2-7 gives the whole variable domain AAGVIQSPRHLIKEKRETATLKCYPIPRHDTVYWYQQGPGQDPQFLISFYEKMQSDKGSIPDRFSAQQFSDYHSELNMSSLELGDSALYFCASSLRPPGQGLNEQYFGPGTRLTVT.

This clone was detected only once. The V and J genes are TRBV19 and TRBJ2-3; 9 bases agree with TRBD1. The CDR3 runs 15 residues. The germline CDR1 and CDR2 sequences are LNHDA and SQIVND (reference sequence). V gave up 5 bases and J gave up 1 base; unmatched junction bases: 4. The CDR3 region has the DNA TGTGCCAGTAGTTACCGGGACAGGGGCACAGATACGCAGTATTTT. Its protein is CASSYRDRGTDTQYF. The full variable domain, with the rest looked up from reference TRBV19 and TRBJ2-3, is DGGITQSPKYLFRKEGQNVTLSCEQNLNHDAMYWYRQDPGQGLRLIYYSQIVNDFQKGDIAEGYSVSREKKESFPLTVTSAQKNPTAFYLCASSYRDRGTDTQYFGPGTRLTVL.

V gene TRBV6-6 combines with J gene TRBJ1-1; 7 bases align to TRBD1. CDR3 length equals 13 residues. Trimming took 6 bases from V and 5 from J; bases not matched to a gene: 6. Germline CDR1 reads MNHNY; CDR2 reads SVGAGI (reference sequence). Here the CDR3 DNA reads TGTGCCAGCAGGGCGACAGGGAGAACTGAAGCTTTCTTT. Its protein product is CASRATGRTEAFF.

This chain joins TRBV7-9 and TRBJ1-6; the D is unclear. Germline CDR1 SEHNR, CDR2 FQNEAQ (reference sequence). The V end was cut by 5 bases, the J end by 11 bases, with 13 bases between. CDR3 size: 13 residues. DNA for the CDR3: TGTGCCAGCAGCCATCCTAGAGGGACACCCCTCCACTTT. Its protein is CASSHPRGTPLHF.

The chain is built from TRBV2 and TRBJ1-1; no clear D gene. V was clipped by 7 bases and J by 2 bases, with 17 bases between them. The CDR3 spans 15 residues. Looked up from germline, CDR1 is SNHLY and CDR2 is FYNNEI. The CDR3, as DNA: TGTGCCAGCACTAAGCTAGGTCAAGGAAACACTGAAGCTTTCTTT. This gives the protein CASTKLGQGNTEAFF.

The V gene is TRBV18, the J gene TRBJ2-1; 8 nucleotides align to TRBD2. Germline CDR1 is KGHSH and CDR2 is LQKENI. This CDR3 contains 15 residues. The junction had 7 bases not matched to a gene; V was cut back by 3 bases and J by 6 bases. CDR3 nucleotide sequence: TGTGCCAGCTCACCCACCTCCGGGACTAGCAATGAGCAGTTCTTC. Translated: CASSPTSGTSNEQFF. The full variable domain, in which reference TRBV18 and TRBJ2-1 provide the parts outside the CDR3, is NAGVMQNPRHLVRRRGQEARLRCSPMKGHSHVYWYRQLPEEGLKFMVYLQKENIIDESGMPKERFSAEFPKEGPSILRIQQVVRGDSAAYFCASSPTSGTSNEQFFGPGTRLTVL.

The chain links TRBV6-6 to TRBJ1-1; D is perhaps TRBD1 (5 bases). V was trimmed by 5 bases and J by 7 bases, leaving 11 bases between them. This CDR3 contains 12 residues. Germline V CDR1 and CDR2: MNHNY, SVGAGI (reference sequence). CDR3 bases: TGTGCCAGCAGTCAAAGACAGCTTGAAGCTTTCTTT. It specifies CASSQRQLEAFF.

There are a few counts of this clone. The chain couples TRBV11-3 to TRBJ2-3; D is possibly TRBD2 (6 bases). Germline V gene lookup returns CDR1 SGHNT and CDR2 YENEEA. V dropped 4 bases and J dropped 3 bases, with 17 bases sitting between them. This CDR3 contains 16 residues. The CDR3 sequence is CASSSRRDSLTDTQYF. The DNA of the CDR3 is TGTGCCAGCAGCTCGCGCCGGGACTCTCTTACAGATACGCAGTATTTT.

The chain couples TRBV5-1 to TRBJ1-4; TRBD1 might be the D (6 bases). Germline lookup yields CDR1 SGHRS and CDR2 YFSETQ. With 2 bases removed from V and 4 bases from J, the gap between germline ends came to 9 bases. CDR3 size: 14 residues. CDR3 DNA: TGCGCCAGCAGCTTAAGGACAGTTAATGAAAAACTGTTTTTT. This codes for CASSLRTVNEKLFF.

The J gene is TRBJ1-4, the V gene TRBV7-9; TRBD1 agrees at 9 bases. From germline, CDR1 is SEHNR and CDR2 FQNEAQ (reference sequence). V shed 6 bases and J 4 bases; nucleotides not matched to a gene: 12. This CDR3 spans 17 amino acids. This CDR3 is CASRGWDRASDNEKLFF. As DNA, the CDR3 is TGTGCCAGCAGGGGATGGGACAGGGCGTCAGATAATGAAAAACTGTTTTTT.

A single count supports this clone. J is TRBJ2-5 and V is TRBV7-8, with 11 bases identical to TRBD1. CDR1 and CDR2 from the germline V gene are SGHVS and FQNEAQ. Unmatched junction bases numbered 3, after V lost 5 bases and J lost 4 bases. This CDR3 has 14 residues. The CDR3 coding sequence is TGTGCCAGCAGCCCGGACAGGGGGCGAGAGACCCAGTACTTC. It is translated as CASSPDRGRETQYF.

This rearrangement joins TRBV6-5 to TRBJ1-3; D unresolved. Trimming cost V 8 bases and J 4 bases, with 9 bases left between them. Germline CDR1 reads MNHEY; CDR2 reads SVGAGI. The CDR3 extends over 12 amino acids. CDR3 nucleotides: TGTGCCAGCGCGGCAGAGGGAAACACCATATATTTT. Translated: CASAAEGNTIYF.

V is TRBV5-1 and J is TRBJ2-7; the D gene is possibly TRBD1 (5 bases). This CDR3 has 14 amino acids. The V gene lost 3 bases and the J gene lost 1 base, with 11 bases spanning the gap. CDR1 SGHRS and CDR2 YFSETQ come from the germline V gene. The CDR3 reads CASSSQGGSYEQYF. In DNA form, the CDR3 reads TGCGCCAGCAGCTCCCAGGGTGGGTCCTACGAGCAGTACTTC.

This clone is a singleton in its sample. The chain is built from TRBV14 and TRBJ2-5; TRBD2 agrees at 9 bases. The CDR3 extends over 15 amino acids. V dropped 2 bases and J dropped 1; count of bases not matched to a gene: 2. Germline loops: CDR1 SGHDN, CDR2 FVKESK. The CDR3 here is CASSQSGRFQETQYF. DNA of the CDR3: TGTGCCAGCAGCCAAAGCGGGAGGTTCCAAGAGACCCAGTACTTC.

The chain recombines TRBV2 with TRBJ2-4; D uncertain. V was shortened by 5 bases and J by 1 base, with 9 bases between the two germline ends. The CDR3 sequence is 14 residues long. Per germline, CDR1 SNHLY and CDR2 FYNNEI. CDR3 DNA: TGTGCCAGCAGTCCCCAACTGGCCAAAAACATTCAGTACTTC. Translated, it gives CASSPQLAKNIQYF.

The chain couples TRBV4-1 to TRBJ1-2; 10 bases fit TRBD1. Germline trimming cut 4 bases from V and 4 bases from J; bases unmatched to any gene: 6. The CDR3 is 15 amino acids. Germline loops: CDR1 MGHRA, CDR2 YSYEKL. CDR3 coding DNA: TGCGCCAGCAGCCCTCGGGACAGGGGAGGCTATGGCTACACCTTC. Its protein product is CASSPRDRGGYGYTF.